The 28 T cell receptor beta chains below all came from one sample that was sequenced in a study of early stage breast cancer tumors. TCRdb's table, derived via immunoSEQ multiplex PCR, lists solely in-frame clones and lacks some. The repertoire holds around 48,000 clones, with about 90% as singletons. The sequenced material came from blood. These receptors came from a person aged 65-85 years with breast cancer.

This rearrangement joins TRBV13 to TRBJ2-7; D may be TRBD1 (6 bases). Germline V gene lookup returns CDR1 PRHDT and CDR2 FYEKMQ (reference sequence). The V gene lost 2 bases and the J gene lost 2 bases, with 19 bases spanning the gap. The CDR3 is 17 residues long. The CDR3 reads CASSLQRGQNYPYEQYF. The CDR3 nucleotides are TGTGCCAGCAGCTTACAGAGAGGACAGAATTATCCCTACGAGCAGTACTTC.

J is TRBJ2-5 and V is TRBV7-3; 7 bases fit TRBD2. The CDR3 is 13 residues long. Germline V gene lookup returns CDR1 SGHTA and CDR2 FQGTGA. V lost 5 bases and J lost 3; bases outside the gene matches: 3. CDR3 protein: CASSPGGEETQYF. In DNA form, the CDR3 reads TGTGCCAGCAGCCCTGGGGGGGAAGAGACCCAGTACTTC.

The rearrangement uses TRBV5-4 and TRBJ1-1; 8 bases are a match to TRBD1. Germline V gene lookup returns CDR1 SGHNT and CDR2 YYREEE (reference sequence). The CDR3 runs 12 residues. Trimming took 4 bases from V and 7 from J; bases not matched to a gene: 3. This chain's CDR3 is CASSAGGVEAFF. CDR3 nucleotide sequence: TGTGCCAGCAGCGCAGGGGGCGTTGAAGCTTTCTTT.

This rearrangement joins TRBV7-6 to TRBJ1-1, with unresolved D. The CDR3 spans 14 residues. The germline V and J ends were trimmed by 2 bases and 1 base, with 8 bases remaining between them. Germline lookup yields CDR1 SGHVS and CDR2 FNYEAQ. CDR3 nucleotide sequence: TGTGCCAGCAGCTTAAATCACGGGAACACTGAAGCTTTCTTT. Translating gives CASSLNHGNTEAFF. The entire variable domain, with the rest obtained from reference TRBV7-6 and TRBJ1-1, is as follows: GAGVSQSPRYKVTKRGQDVALRCDPISGHVSLYWYRQALGQGPEFLTYFNYEAQQDKSGLPNDRFSAERPEGSISTLTIQRTEQRDSAMYRCASSLNHGNTEAFFGQGTRLTVV.

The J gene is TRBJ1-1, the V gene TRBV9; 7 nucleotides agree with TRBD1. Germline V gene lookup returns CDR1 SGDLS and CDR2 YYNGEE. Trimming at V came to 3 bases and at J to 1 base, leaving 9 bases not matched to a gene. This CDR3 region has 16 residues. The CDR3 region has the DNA TGTGCCAGCAGCGGTCCGACTCGGGACAGGAACACTGAAGCTTTCTTT. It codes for CASSGPTRDRNTEAFF.

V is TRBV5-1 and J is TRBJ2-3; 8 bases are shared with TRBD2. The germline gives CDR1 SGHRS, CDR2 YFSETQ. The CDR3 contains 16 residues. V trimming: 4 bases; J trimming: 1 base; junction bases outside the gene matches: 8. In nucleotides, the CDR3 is TGCGCCAGCAGCCGACGCCTCGGGGGGGGCACAGATACGCAGTATTTT. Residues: CASSRRLGGGTDTQYF.

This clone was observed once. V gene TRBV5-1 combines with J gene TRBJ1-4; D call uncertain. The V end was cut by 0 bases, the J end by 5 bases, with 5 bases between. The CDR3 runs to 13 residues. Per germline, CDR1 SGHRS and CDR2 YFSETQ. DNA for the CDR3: TGCGCCAGCAGCTTGGGGCCGAATGAAAAACTGTTTTTT. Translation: CASSLGPNEKLFF.

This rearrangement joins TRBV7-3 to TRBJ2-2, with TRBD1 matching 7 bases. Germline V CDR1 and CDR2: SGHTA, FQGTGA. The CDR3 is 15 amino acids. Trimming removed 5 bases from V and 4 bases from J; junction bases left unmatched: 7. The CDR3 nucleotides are TGTGCCAGCAGCCTACAGACAGGGTCCACCGGGGAGCTGTTTTTT. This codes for CASSLQTGSTGELFF.

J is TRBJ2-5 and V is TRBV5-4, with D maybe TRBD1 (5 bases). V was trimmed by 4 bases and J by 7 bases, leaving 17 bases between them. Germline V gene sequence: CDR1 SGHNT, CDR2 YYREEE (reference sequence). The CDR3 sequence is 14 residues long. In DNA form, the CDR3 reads TGTGCCAGCAGCGCCTCAGGGTCCGCAGGGACCCAGTACTTC. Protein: CASSASGSAGTQYF.

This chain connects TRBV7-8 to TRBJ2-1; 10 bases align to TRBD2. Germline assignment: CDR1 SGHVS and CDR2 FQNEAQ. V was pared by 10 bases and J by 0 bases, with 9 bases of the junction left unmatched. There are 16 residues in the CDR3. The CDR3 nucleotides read TGTGCCAACGCGCTAGCGGGGGTTCCCTCCTACAATGAGCAGTTCTTC. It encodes CANALAGVPSYNEQFF. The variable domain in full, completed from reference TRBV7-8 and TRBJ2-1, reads GAGVSQSPRYKVAKRGQDVALRCDPISGHVSLFWYQQALGQGPEFLTYFQNEAQLDKSGLPSDRFFAERPEGSVSTLKIQRTQQEDSAVYLCANALAGVPSYNEQFFGPGTRLTVL.

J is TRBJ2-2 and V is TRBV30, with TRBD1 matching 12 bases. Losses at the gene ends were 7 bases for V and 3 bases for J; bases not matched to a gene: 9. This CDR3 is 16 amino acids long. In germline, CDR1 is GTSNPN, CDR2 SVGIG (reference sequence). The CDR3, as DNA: TGTGCCTTTCACCGGGGACAGGGGGCAGACACCGGGGAGCTGTTTTTT. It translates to CAFHRGQGADTGELFF.

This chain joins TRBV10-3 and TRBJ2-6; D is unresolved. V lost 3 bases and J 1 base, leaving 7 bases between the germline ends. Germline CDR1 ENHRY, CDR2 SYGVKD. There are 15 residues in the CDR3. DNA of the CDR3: TGTGCCATCAGTGAACAGTATTCTGGGGCCAACGTCCTGACTTTC. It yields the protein CAISEQYSGANVLTF.

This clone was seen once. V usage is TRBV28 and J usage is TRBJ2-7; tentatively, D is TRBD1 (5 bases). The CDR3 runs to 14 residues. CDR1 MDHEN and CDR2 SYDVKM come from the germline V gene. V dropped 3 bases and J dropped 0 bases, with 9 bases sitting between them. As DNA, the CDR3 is TGTGCCAGCAGTTTTCAGGGAAACTCCTACGAGCAGTACTTC. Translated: CASSFQGNSYEQYF.

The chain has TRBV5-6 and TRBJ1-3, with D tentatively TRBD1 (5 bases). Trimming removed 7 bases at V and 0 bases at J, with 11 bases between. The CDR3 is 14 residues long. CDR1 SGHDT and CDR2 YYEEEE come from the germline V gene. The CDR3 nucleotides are TGTGCCAGCTCCCAGACAGCCTCTGGAAACACCATATATTTT. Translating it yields CASSQTASGNTIYF.

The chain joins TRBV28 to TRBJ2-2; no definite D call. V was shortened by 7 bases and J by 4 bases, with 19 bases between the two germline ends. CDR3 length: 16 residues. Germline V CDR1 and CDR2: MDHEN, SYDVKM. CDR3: CASTSAKGVGTGELFF. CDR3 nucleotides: TGTGCCAGCACCTCTGCTAAAGGAGTGGGCACCGGGGAGCTGTTTTTT.

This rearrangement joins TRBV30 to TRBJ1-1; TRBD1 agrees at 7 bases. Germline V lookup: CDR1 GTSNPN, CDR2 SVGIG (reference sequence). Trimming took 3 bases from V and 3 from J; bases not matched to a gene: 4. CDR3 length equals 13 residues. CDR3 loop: CAWSTQGDTEAFF. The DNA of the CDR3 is TGTGCCTGGAGCACCCAGGGGGACACTGAAGCTTTCTTT. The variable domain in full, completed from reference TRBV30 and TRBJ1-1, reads SQTIHQWPATLVQPVGSPLSLECTVEGTSNPNLYWYRQAAGRGLQLLFYSVGIGQISSEVPQNLSASRPQDRQFILSSKKLLLSDSGFYLCAWSTQGDTEAFFGQGTRLTVV.

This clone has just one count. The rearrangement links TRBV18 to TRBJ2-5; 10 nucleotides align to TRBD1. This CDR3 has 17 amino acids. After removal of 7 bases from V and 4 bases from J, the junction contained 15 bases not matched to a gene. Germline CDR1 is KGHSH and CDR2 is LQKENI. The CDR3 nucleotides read TGTGCCAGCTATCCGGGACAGGGGAAAGGGGTGCGAGAGACCCAGTACTTC. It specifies CASYPGQGKGVRETQYF.

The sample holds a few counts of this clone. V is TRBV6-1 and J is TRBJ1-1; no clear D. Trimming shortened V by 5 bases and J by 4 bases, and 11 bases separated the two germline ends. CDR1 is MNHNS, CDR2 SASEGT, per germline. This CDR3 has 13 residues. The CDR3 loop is CASSPSVATEAFF. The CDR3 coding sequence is TGTGCCAGCAGTCCTAGCGTGGCCACTGAAGCTTTCTTT.

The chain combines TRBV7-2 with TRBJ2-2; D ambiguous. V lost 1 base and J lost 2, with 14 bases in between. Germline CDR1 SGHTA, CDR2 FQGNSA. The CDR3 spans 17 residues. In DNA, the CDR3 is TGTGCCAGCAGCTTAGAACCGGTGTCAGGTAACACCGGGGAGCTGTTTTTT. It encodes CASSLEPVSGNTGELFF.

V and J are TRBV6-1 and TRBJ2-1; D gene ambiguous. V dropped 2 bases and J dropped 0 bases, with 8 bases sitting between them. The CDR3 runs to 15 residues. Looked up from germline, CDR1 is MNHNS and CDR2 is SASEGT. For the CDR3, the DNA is TGTGCCAGCAGTGAAATAGGAGCCTCCTACAATGAGCAGTTCTTC. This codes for CASSEIGASYNEQFF.

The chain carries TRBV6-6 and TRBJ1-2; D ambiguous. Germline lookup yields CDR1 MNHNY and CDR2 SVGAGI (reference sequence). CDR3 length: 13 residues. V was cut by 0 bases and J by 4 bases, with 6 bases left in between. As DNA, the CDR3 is TGTGCCAGCAGTTACTCGTGGAGCTATGGCTACACCTTC. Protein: CASSYSWSYGYTF.

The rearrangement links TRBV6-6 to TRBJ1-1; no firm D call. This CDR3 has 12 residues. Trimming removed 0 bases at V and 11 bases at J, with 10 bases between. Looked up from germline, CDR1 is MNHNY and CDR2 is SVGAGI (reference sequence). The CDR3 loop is CASSYSRGRAFF. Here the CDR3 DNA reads TGTGCCAGCAGTTACTCGAGAGGCCGGGCTTTCTTT.

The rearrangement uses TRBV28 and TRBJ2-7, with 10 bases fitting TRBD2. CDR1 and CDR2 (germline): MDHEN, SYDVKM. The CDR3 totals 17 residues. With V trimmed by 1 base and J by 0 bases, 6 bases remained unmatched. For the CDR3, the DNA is TGTGCCAGCAGTTTATCCCTACTAGCGGGGACCTCCTACGAGCAGTACTTC. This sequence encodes CASSLSLLAGTSYEQYF.

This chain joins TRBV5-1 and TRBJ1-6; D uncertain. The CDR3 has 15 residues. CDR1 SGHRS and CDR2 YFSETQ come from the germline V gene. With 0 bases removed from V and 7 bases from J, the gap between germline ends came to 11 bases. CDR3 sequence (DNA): TGCGCCAGCAGCTTGGGGACTACCCCGAATTCACCCCTCCACTTT. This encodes CASSLGTTPNSPLHF.

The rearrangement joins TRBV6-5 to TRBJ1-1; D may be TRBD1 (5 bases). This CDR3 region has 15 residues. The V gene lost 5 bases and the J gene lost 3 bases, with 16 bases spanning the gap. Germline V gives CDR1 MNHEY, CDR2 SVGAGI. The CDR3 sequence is CASSPPGREDTEAFF. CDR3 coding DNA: TGTGCCAGCAGTCCGCCCGGCAGGGAGGACACTGAAGCTTTCTTT.

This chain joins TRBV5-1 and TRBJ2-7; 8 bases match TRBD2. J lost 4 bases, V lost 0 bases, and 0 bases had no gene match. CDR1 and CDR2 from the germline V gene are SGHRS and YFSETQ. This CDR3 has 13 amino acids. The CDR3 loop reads CASSLVAGYEQYF. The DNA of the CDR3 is TGCGCCAGCAGCTTGGTAGCGGGGTACGAGCAGTACTTC.

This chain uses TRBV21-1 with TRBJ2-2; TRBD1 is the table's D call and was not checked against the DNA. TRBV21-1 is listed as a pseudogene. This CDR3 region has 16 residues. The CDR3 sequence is CASTGRGDRGTGELFF. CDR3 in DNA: TGTGCCAGCACCGGCAGGGGGGACAGGGGGACCGGGGAGCTGTTTTTT.

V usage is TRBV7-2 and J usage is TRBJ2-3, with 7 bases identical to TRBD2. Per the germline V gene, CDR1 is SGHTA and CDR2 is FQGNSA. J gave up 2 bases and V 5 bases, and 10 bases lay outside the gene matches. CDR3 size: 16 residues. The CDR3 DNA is TGTGCCAGCAGCCGACGCGGGACTACTGACACAGATACGCAGTATTTT. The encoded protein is CASSRRGTTDTDTQYF.